This passage covers 30 T cell receptor beta chains from one sample sequenced in a study of T cell responses to AZD1222 COVID-19 vaccine. TCRdb keeps only in-frame clones here, not all; method: immunoSEQ multiplex PCR. The repertoire holds 150,000 to 200,000 clones, with roughly 88% as singletons. Source: peripheral blood, taken 28 days after the second AZD1222 dose. These receptors all stem from an adult who received the AZD1222 COVID-19 vaccine.

On this clone: This sample also contains other DNA sequences that code for the same CDR3. The chain carries TRBV7-9 and TRBJ1-2; D uncertain. Germline V gives CDR1 SEHNR, CDR2 FQNEAQ (reference sequence). The V end was cut by 5 bases, the J end by 6 bases, with 13 bases between. The CDR3 length is 13 residues. DNA for the CDR3: TGTGCCAGCAGCCCCCCCGGATCGGATGGCTACACCTTC. Translation gives CASSPPGSDGYTF.

The V and J genes are TRBV19 and TRBJ2-2; 9 nucleotides match TRBD1. The V segment lost 4 bases and the J segment 5 bases; nucleotides outside the gene matches: 32. Germline lookup yields CDR1 LNHDA and CDR2 SQIVND (reference sequence). This CDR3 has 24 residues. DNA of the CDR3: TGTGCCAGTAGTACATACCGTGCGGGACAAGACCGGGACAGGGTGCCTCGGGGGACCGGGGAGCTGTTTTTT. Its translation is CASSTYRAGQDRDRVPRGTGELFF. The full variable domain, its missing parts supplied by reference TRBV19 and TRBJ2-2, is DGGITQSPKYLFRKEGQNVTLSCEQNLNHDAMYWYRQDPGQGLRLIYYSQIVNDFQKGDIAEGYSVSREKKESFPLTVTSAQKNPTAFYLCASSTYRAGQDRDRVPRGTGELFFGEGSRLTVL.

V usage is TRBV10-3 and J usage is TRBJ2-7; 10 bases fit TRBD1. The CDR3 spans 14 residues. Germline CDR1 is ENHRY and CDR2 is SYGVKD. The J segment lost 5 bases and the V segment lost 7 bases, leaving 8 bases of the junction unmatched. The CDR3 here is CAITTGTGDDEQYF. CDR3 in DNA: TGTGCCATCACCACCGGGACAGGGGATGACGAGCAGTACTTC.

The chain employs TRBV3-1 (or the pseudogene TRBV3-2) and TRBJ1-3; a weak D match, TRBD1 (6 bases). The germline V and J ends were trimmed by 4 bases and 4 bases, with 11 bases remaining between them. This CDR3 is built from 14 residues. Germline CDR1 LGHDT, CDR2 YNNKEL (reference sequence). The CDR3 DNA follows: TGTGCCAGCAGCCTCCGGGACACAGGAAACACCATATATTTT. This sequence encodes CASSLRDTGNTIYF.

The rearrangement links TRBV19 to TRBJ2-1; 12 bases match TRBD2. The junction had 15 bases not matched to a gene; V was cut back by 4 bases and J by 14 bases. The CDR3 contains 16 residues. Germline V gene data show CDR1 as LNHDA and CDR2 as SQIVND (reference sequence). The CDR3 sequence is CASSRGGLAGKSVEFF. CDR3 bases: TGTGCCAGTAGTAGGGGAGGACTAGCGGGAAAATCGGTAGAGTTCTTC.

The chain uses TRBV6-5 and TRBJ1-2; D remains unclear. Between the trimmed V and J ends, which lost 7 bases and 0 bases, there was a span of 12 bases. The CDR3 covers 14 residues. The V gene's germline CDR1 is MNHEY and CDR2 SVGAGI. The CDR3 coding sequence is TGTGCCAGCACCAAAGCCACCTCTAACTATGGCTACACCTTC. It yields the protein CASTKATSNYGYTF.

The genes are TRBV7-8 and TRBJ2-1; tentative D call: TRBD2 (5 bases). This CDR3 is built from 15 residues. Trimming pared 0 bases from V and 4 bases from J, leaving 10 bases between. CDR1 SGHVS and CDR2 FQNEAQ come from the germline V gene. In DNA form, the CDR3 reads TGTGCCAGCAGCTTAGCTTCCCGGGATTACAATGAGCAGTTCTTC. Its protein product is CASSLASRDYNEQFF.

V is TRBV5-1 and J is TRBJ1-4, with no clear D. Germline V gene data show CDR1 as SGHRS and CDR2 as YFSETQ. Trimming cost V 1 base and J 3 bases, with 10 bases left between them. The CDR3 consists of 15 residues. The CDR3, as DNA: TGCGCCAGCAGCTTGTTCGGCGGGGCTAATGAAAAACTGTTTTTT. Amino acid sequence: CASSLFGGANEKLFF.

The chain recombines TRBV6-5 with TRBJ1-1; D is possibly TRBD1 (5 bases). V shed 7 bases and J shed 7 bases, with 10 bases lying between them. The length of the CDR3 is 11 residues. Germline V lookup: CDR1 MNHEY, CDR2 SVGAGI. CDR3 region: CASTRDSEAFF. CDR3 sequence (DNA): TGTGCCAGCACCCGAGACAGTGAAGCTTTCTTT.

This chain uses TRBV29-1 with TRBJ2-2; 9 nucleotides match TRBD2. The CDR3 runs 18 residues. From germline, CDR1 is SQVTM and CDR2 ANQGSEA. The V segment lost 3 bases and the J segment 2 bases; nucleotides outside the gene matches: 13. The CDR3 sequence: CSVDHGPTSGANTGELFF. The CDR3, as DNA: TGCAGCGTTGATCACGGACCGACTAGCGGAGCTAACACCGGGGAGCTGTTTTTT.

The chain is built from TRBV7-2 and TRBJ1-2; 12 nucleotides agree with TRBD1. CDR1 and CDR2 (germline): SGHTA, FQGNSA. The CDR3 has 18 residues. V lost 1 base to trimming and J lost 1 base; unmatched junction nucleotides: 7. This CDR3 is CASSLDGTGGGGNYGYTF. The CDR3 region has the DNA TGTGCCAGCAGCTTAGATGGGACAGGGGGCGGTGGTAACTATGGCTACACCTTC.

This sequence joins TRBV30 and TRBJ2-5; D uncertain. CDR1 is GTSNPN and CDR2 is SVGIG in the germline V gene (reference sequence). CDR3 size: 14 residues. The V and J ends lost 3 bases and 0 bases respectively, with 11 bases between them. The CDR3 sequence is CAWRWPGHQETQYF. The DNA of the CDR3 is TGTGCCTGGAGATGGCCGGGCCACCAAGAGACCCAGTACTTC.

V usage is TRBV2 and J usage is TRBJ1-3; a possible D gene is TRBD1 (6 bases). Germline V gene sequence: CDR1 SNHLY, CDR2 FYNNEI. Trimming removed 5 bases at V and 0 bases at J, with 11 bases between. The CDR3 sequence is 15 residues long. Written as DNA, the CDR3 is TGTGCCAGCAGTACGACAGGTTCCTCTGGAAACACCATATATTTT. It encodes CASSTTGSSGNTIYF.

This chain's CDR3 is CASKTSGGIQETQYF. In DNA, the CDR3 is TGCGCCAGCAAGACGAGCGGGGGGATCCAAGAGACCCAGTACTTC. This chain links TRBV5-1 with TRBJ2-5, with 9 positions matching TRBD2. CDR1 and CDR2 from the germline V gene are SGHRS and YFSETQ. The CDR3 runs to 15 residues. Losses at the gene ends were 6 bases for V and 1 base for J; bases not matched to a gene: 7.

The genes are TRBV27 and TRBJ2-7, with D tentatively TRBD2 (6 bases). V was shortened by 1 base and J by 6 bases, with 16 bases between the two germline ends. The CDR3 covers 15 residues. CDR1 is MNHEY and CDR2 is SMNVEV in the germline V gene (reference sequence). Here the CDR3 reads CASSLLGGRRIEQYF. DNA for the CDR3: TGTGCCAGCAGTTTATTAGGAGGGCGTCGTATCGAGCAGTACTTC.

This chain connects TRBV5-4 to TRBJ2-5, with 8 positions matching TRBD2. Losses at the gene ends were 4 bases for V and 5 bases for J; bases not matched to a gene: 10. CDR1 is SGHNT, CDR2 YYREEE, per germline (reference sequence). This CDR3 has 15 residues. The CDR3, as DNA: TGTGCCAGCAGCCAAAAGGCGGGGGGCACGGAGACCCAGTACTTC. Its protein product is CASSQKAGGTETQYF.

The chain carries TRBV30 and TRBJ1-6, with 9 positions matching TRBD1. The CDR3 loop spans 15 amino acids. The ends lost 2 bases at V and 8 bases at J; junction bases unmatched: 7. Germline CDR1 is GTSNPN and CDR2 is SVGIG (reference sequence). The CDR3 bases are TGTGCCTGGAGTTGGGGACAGGGTAAATATTCACCCCTCCACTTT. It codes for CAWSWGQGKYSPLHF. Variable domain in full (rest from reference TRBV30 and TRBJ1-6): SQTIHQWPATLVQPVGSPLSLECTVEGTSNPNLYWYRQAAGRGLQLLFYSVGIGQISSEVPQNLSASRPQDRQFILSSKKLLLSDSGFYLCAWSWGQGKYSPLHFGNGTRLTVT.

V gene TRBV5-5 combines with J gene TRBJ2-5; 8 bases are a match to TRBD2. Germline V gene sequence: CDR1 SGHKS, CDR2 YYEKEE (reference sequence). Trimming took 3 bases from V and 5 from J; bases not matched to a gene: 3. CDR3 length: 13 amino acids. The DNA for the CDR3 is TGTGCCAGCAGCTCGGGACTAGTGGAGACCCAGTACTTC. Translating gives CASSSGLVETQYF.

The V and J genes are TRBV21-1 and TRBJ2-7; the D segment call TRBD2 is taken from the table without a DNA check. TRBV21-1 is labeled a pseudogene. The length of the CDR3 is 17 residues. The CDR3 coding sequence is TGTGCCAGCAGCAAAGCACAGCGGGAGTTCCCCCTCTACGAGCAGTACTTC. It translates to CASSKAQREFPLYEQYF.

The chain couples TRBV10-3 to TRBJ1-2; perhaps TRBD1 as D (6 bases). Germline assignment: CDR1 ENHRY and CDR2 SYGVKD. V was clipped by 2 bases and J by 0 bases, with 22 bases between them. This CDR3 comprises 19 residues. The CDR3 DNA follows: TGTGCCATCAGTGAGCCAGTTGAGGGACACCAAATTGCTAACTATGGCTACACCTTC. This translates into CAISEPVEGHQIANYGYTF.

The V gene is TRBV30, the J gene TRBJ1-1, with D hard to call. Germline-derived CDR1 and CDR2 are GTSNPN and SVGIG (reference sequence). V gave up 3 bases and J gave up 8 bases, with 10 bases separating them. The CDR3 spans 11 residues. CDR3 in amino acids: CAWSPLREAFF. CDR3 sequence (DNA): TGTGCCTGGAGCCCTCTACGAGAAGCTTTCTTT.

The chain uses TRBV4-1 and TRBJ2-7; possible D gene TRBD1, 5 bases. The V gene's germline CDR1 is MGHRA and CDR2 YSYEKL. V lost 0 bases and J 0 bases, leaving 15 bases between the germline ends. CDR3 length equals 17 residues. The CDR3 region has the DNA TGCGCCAGCAGCCAAGATCTTGCAGGGATTAGCTCCTACGAGCAGTACTTC. Translated, it gives CASSQDLAGISSYEQYF.

This clone showed up just once. This rearrangement joins TRBV4-1 to TRBJ2-5; TRBD2 agrees at 9 bases. The length of the CDR3 is 17 residues. In germline, CDR1 is MGHRA, CDR2 YSYEKL. V shed 4 bases, J shed 5 bases, and the junction held 14 bases outside the gene matches. In nucleotides, the CDR3 is TGCGCCAGCAGCCCTGGGCGCGGGGGGGCCTTCTTGGAGACCCAGTACTTC. Protein: CASSPGRGGAFLETQYF.

This chain uses TRBV7-9 with TRBJ1-4, with D possibly matching TRBD1 (6 bases). CDR1 and CDR2 (germline): SEHNR, FQNEAQ (reference sequence). Trimming stripped 7 bases from V and 7 bases from J, with 16 bases between. The CDR3 runs to 14 residues. The CDR3 sequence is CASTGAASFEKLFF. DNA of the CDR3: TGTGCCAGCACGGGGGCCGCTTCGTTTGAAAAACTGTTTTTT.

The J gene is TRBJ1-1, the V gene TRBV28; TRBD1 agrees at 8 bases. Looked up from germline, CDR1 is MDHEN and CDR2 is SYDVKM. V gave up 4 bases and J gave up 10 bases; unmatched junction bases: 11. The CDR3 is 14 residues long. The CDR3 loop is CASSSGQGVSPAFF. In DNA form, the CDR3 reads TGTGCCAGCAGTTCAGGACAGGGCGTCTCCCCAGCTTTCTTT.

This clone was observed a single time. The chain employs TRBV9 and TRBJ1-1; 10 positions agree with TRBD1. The CDR3 has 17 residues. The trim removed 4 bases at V and 4 bases at J, leaving 13 bases unmatched. The germline CDR1 and CDR2 sequences are SGDLS and YYNGEE. CDR3: CASSPGQGVKKGTEAFF. The CDR3 coding sequence is TGTGCCAGCAGCCCTGGACAGGGGGTCAAGAAGGGCACTGAAGCTTTCTTT.

The chain links TRBV11-3 to TRBJ2-2; D is unclear. The CDR3 runs to 13 residues. V lost 6 bases and J 6 bases, leaving 11 bases between the germline ends. In germline, CDR1 is SGHNT, CDR2 YENEEA. CDR3 DNA: TGTGCCAGCAGTCCTGGAACGGCCGGGGAGCTGTTTTTT. It specifies CASSPGTAGELFF.

V usage is TRBV5-1 and J usage is TRBJ2-7; D gene uncertain. The length of the CDR3 is 14 residues. Germline CDR1 is SGHRS and CDR2 is YFSETQ. Trimming removed 0 bases at V and 1 base at J, with 8 bases between. The CDR3 nucleotides read TGCGCCAGCAGCTTGGTAGGCGGATCCTACGAGCAGTACTTC. This sequence encodes CASSLVGGSYEQYF. Combining the CDR3 with reference TRBV5-1 and TRBJ2-7 gives the whole variable domain KAGVTQTPRYLIKTRGQQVTLSCSPISGHRSVSWYQQTPGQGLQFLFEYFSETQRNKGNFPGRFSGRQFSNSRSEMNVSTLELGDSALYLCASSLVGGSYEQYFGPGTRLTVT.

This chain uses TRBV5-4 with TRBJ2-1, with TRBD2 identical over 11 bases. Trimming cost V 5 bases and J 8 bases; bases outside gene matches: 12. Germline values: CDR1 SGHNT, CDR2 YYREEE (reference sequence). CDR3 length: 16 residues. This CDR3 reads CASSPPLAGAEHEQFF. The DNA for the CDR3 is TGTGCCAGCAGTCCTCCACTAGCGGGAGCTGAGCATGAGCAGTTCTTC.

CDR3 coding DNA: TGTGCCAGCAAAGTTCCGACAGGGCCCAACACTGAAGCTTTCTTT. It yields the protein CASKVPTGPNTEAFF. This sequence joins TRBV2 and TRBJ1-1; 7 bases are shared with TRBD1. Germline V lookup: CDR1 SNHLY, CDR2 FYNNEI. The CDR3 totals 15 residues. J was trimmed by 2 bases and V by 7 bases; bases with no gene match: 10.